The 30 T cell receptor beta chains below all came from one sample that was sequenced in a study of CD8 T cells in ankylosing spondylitis. MiXCR, applied by TCRdb to the 5' RACE reads, yields one record per CDR3 protein. The data contain fewer than 250,000 distinct CDR3 sequences, roughly a third of them singletons. Material for sequencing was blood, either unsorted or a sorted T cell fraction (not recorded which). These receptors were taken from a male donor with ankylosing spondylitis or in good health (not recorded which).

This clonotype was recorded a few times. The rearrangement joins TRBV29-1 to TRBJ2-1, with TRBD2 matching over 8 bases. Germline CDR1 is SQVTM and CDR2 is ANQGSEA. The CDR3 sequence is 14 residues long. After removal of 8 bases from V and 0 bases from J, the junction contained 6 bases not matched to a gene. CDR3 sequence: CSYSRGASYNEQFF. As DNA, the CDR3 is TGCAGCTACTCGCGGGGGGCCTCCTACAATGAGCAGTTCTTC.

This clonotype has at least ten counts. The chain carries TRBV29-1 and TRBJ1-1; no reliable D call. The CDR3 spans 11 residues. Looked up from germline, CDR1 is SQVTM and CDR2 is ANQGSEA. Deletions cut 8 bases from V and 1 base from J, with 8 bases between. CDR3 loop: CSCLGNTEAFF. CDR3 bases: TGCAGCTGTCTAGGGAACACTGAAGCTTTCTTT. Using reference TRBV29-1 and TRBJ1-1 for the parts outside the CDR3, the full variable domain is SAVISQKPSRDICQRGTSLTIQCQVDSQVTMMFWYRQQPGQSLTLIATANQGSEATYESGFVIDKFPISRPNLTFSTLTVSNMSPEDSSIYLCSCLGNTEAFFGQGTRLTVV.

This clonotype was observed a handful of times. The rearrangement uses TRBV6-5 and TRBJ1-2, with 7 nucleotides matching TRBD1. The CDR3 has 17 residues. Germline loops: CDR1 MNHEY, CDR2 SVGAGI. V lost 0 bases, J lost 1 base, and 8 bases stayed unmatched. The CDR3 nucleotides read TGTGCCAGCAGTTACTCGTCCCTGGGACAGAATAACTATGGCTACACCTTC. Encoded protein: CASSYSSLGQNNYGYTF.

The chain carries TRBV30 and TRBJ1-1; D call uncertain. This CDR3 region has 13 residues. Germline V CDR1 and CDR2: GTSNPN, SVGIG (reference sequence). V was clipped by 3 bases and J by 0 bases, with 8 bases between them. The CDR3 loop is CAWRREMNTEAFF. The CDR3 nucleotides are TGTGCCTGGAGGAGGGAAATGAACACTGAAGCTTTCTTT.

This clonotype was counted between two and nine times. The DNA of the CDR3 is TGTGCCAGCATCCTCGGGCAGGGGTATGGCTACACCTTC. It codes for CASILGQGYGYTF. The chain links TRBV12-3 or TRBV12-4 to TRBJ1-2; a possible D gene is TRBD1 (6 bases). V was clipped by 7 bases and J by 5 bases, with 14 bases between them. This CDR3 comprises 13 residues.

The V call is TRBV10-3, the J call TRBJ2-5; no clear D gene. Germline-derived CDR1 and CDR2 are ENHRY and SYGVKD. CDR3 length equals 11 residues. The germline V and J ends were trimmed by 6 bases and 5 bases, with 7 bases remaining between them. The CDR3 nucleotides are TGTGCCATCAGGGACGGGGAGACCCAGTACTTC. It yields the protein CAIRDGETQYF.

In its sample, this clonotype was seen a few times. V is TRBV20-1 and J is TRBJ2-7, with TRBD1 matching 7 bases. The CDR3 spans 16 residues. V was pared by 3 bases and J by 0 bases, with 11 bases of the junction left unmatched. The V gene's germline CDR1 is DFQATT and CDR2 SNEGSKA (reference sequence). As DNA, the CDR3 is TGCAGTGCTAGCGGCAGCCAGGGGGTTTCCTCCTACGAGCAGTACTTC. The encoded protein is CSASGSQGVSSYEQYF.

The chain recombines TRBV12-3 or TRBV12-4 with TRBJ2-7; D is unclear. This CDR3 spans 15 amino acids. Between the trimmed V and J ends, which lost 3 bases and 3 bases, there was a span of 15 bases. DNA of the CDR3: TGTGCCAGCAGTTTTGGCGGACCCCACTACTACGAGCAGTACTTC. Translated: CASSFGGPHYYEQYF.

The chain is built from TRBV21-1 and TRBJ2-5; TRBD1, the D gene given by the table, was not confirmed from the DNA. TRBV21-1 has pseudogene status. The CDR3 consists of 15 residues. The CDR3, as DNA: TGTGCCAGCAGCAAAGACCAGGGGGCGCTTGAGACCCAGTACTTC. Amino acids: CASSKDQGALETQYF.

This clonotype was counted a few times. The V call is TRBV6-5, the J call TRBJ1-1, with D unresolved. The germline V gene encodes CDR1 MNHEY and CDR2 SVGAGI. CDR3 length equals 13 residues. The V gene lost 5 bases and the J gene lost 2 bases, with 9 bases spanning the gap. CDR3 region: CASSVPGNTEAFF. For the CDR3, the DNA is TGTGCCAGCAGTGTACCGGGTAACACTGAAGCTTTCTTT.

The chain employs TRBV4-1 and TRBJ2-3; D unclear. The CDR3 is 16 residues long. Germline lookup yields CDR1 MGHRA and CDR2 YSYEKL. V lost 5 bases and J 0 bases, leaving 15 bases between the germline ends. CDR3 bases: TGCGCCAGCAGCGGCGATGGCAGCCCTAGCACAGATACGCAGTATTTT. Its protein product is CASSGDGSPSTDTQYF.

V and J are TRBV30 and TRBJ2-3, with a possible D match to TRBD1 (5 bases). Germline V gene data show CDR1 as GTSNPN and CDR2 as SVGIG (reference sequence). This CDR3 comprises 13 residues. Deletions cut 0 bases from V and 4 bases from J, with 8 bases between. CDR3 sequence (DNA): TGTGCCTGGAGTGTAGGGGTGCCAGATACGCAGTATTTT. Translating gives CAWSVGVPDTQYF.

Only a few counts were recorded for this clonotype. The rearrangement joins TRBV20-1 to TRBJ1-5, with 9 bases aligning to TRBD1. This CDR3 contains 15 residues. Germline lookup yields CDR1 DFQATT and CDR2 SNEGSKA (reference sequence). V lost 3 bases to trimming and J lost 6 bases; unmatched junction nucleotides: 9. CDR3 DNA sequence: TGCAGTGCTAGGCCGCGACAGGGGGTAGGTCAGCCCCAGCATTTT. Residues: CSARPRQGVGQPQHF.

The rearrangement uses TRBV28 and TRBJ2-7; the D gene is possibly TRBD1 (5 bases). Trimming removed 4 bases at V and 6 bases at J, with 16 bases between. This CDR3 spans 14 amino acids. Germline V gene sequence: CDR1 MDHEN, CDR2 SYDVKM. CDR3 in DNA: TGTGCCAGCAGTTCCCCGGGCTCAGGGATCGAGCAGTACTTC. It codes for CASSSPGSGIEQYF.

The chain combines TRBV6-2 or TRBV6-3 with TRBJ2-1, with a possible D match to TRBD2 (5 bases). Trimming pared 7 bases from V and 0 bases from J, leaving 13 bases between. Germline-derived CDR1 and CDR2 are MNHEY and SVGEGT. CDR3 size: 15 residues. The CDR3 coding sequence is TGTGCCAGCAAGGAAGCGGCCGGCTCCTACAATGAGCAGTTCTTC. Its protein is CASKEAAGSYNEQFF.

This clonotype appeared many times. The CDR3 sequence is CASVGRNYGYTF. DNA of the CDR3: TGTGCCAGCGTGGGCAGGAACTATGGCTACACCTTC. The chain carries TRBV28 and TRBJ1-2; no firm D call. CDR3 size: 12 residues. V lost 8 bases and J lost 2, with 9 bases in between. Germline V lookup: CDR1 MDHEN, CDR2 SYDVKM.

The chain joins TRBV12-3 or TRBV12-4 to TRBJ2-2; D is tentatively TRBD1 or TRBD2 (5 bases each). The CDR3 sequence is 15 residues long. Trimming took 3 bases from V and 4 from J, leaving 12 bases between them. DNA for the CDR3: TGTGCCAGCAGTTTGGGACCGAGGGCCACCGGGGAGCTGTTTTTT. Translation: CASSLGPRATGELFF.

The chain combines TRBV20-1 with TRBJ2-7; the match to TRBD1 covers 7 bases. The V and J ends lost 5 bases and 5 bases, in that order; junction bases with no gene match: 24. The CDR3 runs 18 residues. Germline V gene sequence: CDR1 DFQATT, CDR2 SNEGSKA (reference sequence). The CDR3 DNA reads TGCAGTGCTGTCGATTCTCTTTACTCGACAGGGTATCAGAACGAGCAGTACTTC. This translates into CSAVDSLYSTGYQNEQYF.

The chain joins TRBV28 to TRBJ2-3, with D possibly being TRBD2 (5 bases). Trimming cost V 8 bases and J 1 base, with 13 bases left between them. The CDR3 runs to 14 residues. CDR1 MDHEN and CDR2 SYDVKM come from the germline V gene. Here the CDR3 DNA reads TGTGCCAGCTGGCTAGGTAGCGGCACAGATACGCAGTATTTT. Translation gives CASWLGSGTDTQYF.

The V gene is TRBV12-5, the J gene TRBJ2-1; 13 positions agree with TRBD2. V lost 0 bases, J lost 7 bases, and 6 bases stayed unmatched. The CDR3 has 17 residues. The germline V gene has CDR1 LGHNT and CDR2 FRNRAP. The CDR3: CASGLVLAGGPGNEQFF. CDR3 nucleotide sequence: TGTGCTAGTGGTTTGGTACTAGCGGGGGGGCCGGGGAATGAGCAGTTCTTC.

The chain combines TRBV7-9 with TRBJ2-1, with 8 nucleotides matching TRBD1. Germline CDR1 is SEHNR and CDR2 is FQNEAQ (reference sequence). The junction had 4 bases not matched to a gene; V was cut back by 4 bases and J by 2 bases. The CDR3 has 15 amino acids. CDR3 loop: CASSSTGEAYNEQFF. CDR3 DNA sequence: TGTGCCAGCAGCTCGACAGGGGAGGCCTACAATGAGCAGTTCTTC.

This clonotype has more than one count but fewer than ten. The chain recombines TRBV20-1 with TRBJ1-1; 11 bases line up with TRBD1. V dropped 6 bases and J dropped 2; count of bases not matched to a gene: 14. The CDR3 totals 17 residues. Germline CDR1 DFQATT, CDR2 SNEGSKA (reference sequence). The CDR3 protein is CSATGTGGQASNTEAFF. The CDR3, as DNA: TGCAGTGCAACCGGGACAGGGGGTCAGGCGAGTAACACTGAAGCTTTCTTT.

The CDR3 loop is CASSYRTPAYEQYF. The CDR3 DNA sequence: TGCGCCAGCAGCTATCGGACTCCTGCCTACGAGCAGTACTTC. This chain joins TRBV4-1 and TRBJ2-7, with D possibly matching TRBD2 (5 bases). The germline V and J ends were trimmed by 5 bases and 2 bases, with 13 bases remaining between them. This CDR3 spans 14 amino acids. From germline, CDR1 is MGHRA and CDR2 YSYEKL.

This clonotype was picked up one time. The genes are TRBV6-1 and TRBJ2-2, with D unresolved. Germline assignment: CDR1 MNHNS and CDR2 SASEGT. The CDR3 length is 15 residues. The germline V and J ends were trimmed by 7 bases and 5 bases, with 17 bases remaining between them. The CDR3 loop is CASTRPGPGTGELFF. CDR3 bases: TGTGCCAGCACCCGACCCGGGCCTGGGACCGGGGAGCTGTTTTTT.

This sequence joins TRBV5-1 and TRBJ2-3; no firm D call. Trimming removed 3 bases from V and 2 bases from J, with 13 bases in between. CDR3 length: 15 amino acids. The V gene's germline CDR1 is SGHRS and CDR2 YFSETQ. CDR3 nucleotide sequence: TGCGCCAGCAGCTGGCAGCGCGGCCACACAGATACGCAGTATTTT. It codes for CASSWQRGHTDTQYF.

V and J are TRBV27 and TRBJ1-2; TRBD1 aligns across 7 bases. CDR3 length: 13 residues. Looked up from germline, CDR1 is MNHEY and CDR2 is SMNVEV (reference sequence). V was pared by 3 bases and J by 4 bases, with 2 bases of the junction left unmatched. CDR3 coding DNA: TGTGCCAGCAGTTTGAGGGACAGCTATGGCTACACCTTC. It codes for CASSLRDSYGYTF.

The chain has TRBV7-6 and TRBJ2-3; 11 bases fit TRBD2. The ends lost 8 bases at V and 2 bases at J; junction bases unmatched: 6. This CDR3 comprises 15 residues. Germline V CDR1 and CDR2: SGHVS, FNYEAQ. The CDR3 region has the DNA TGTGCCAGCGGAACTAGCGGGGGACCCACAGATACGCAGTATTTT. This gives the protein CASGTSGGPTDTQYF.

The table lists this clonotype with a few counts. The CDR3 reads CATSRPREEQFF. CDR3 sequence (DNA): TGTGCCACCAGCCGCCCCCGGGAAGAGCAGTTCTTC. V gene TRBV15 combines with J gene TRBJ2-1, with D possibly being TRBD2 (5 bases). Per the germline V gene, CDR1 is LNHNV and CDR2 is YYDKDF (reference sequence). The CDR3 extends over 12 amino acids. The V end lost 5 bases, the J end lost 10 bases, and 12 bases lay between the germline ends.

This clonotype has more than one count but fewer than ten. The CDR3 region has the DNA TGTGCCAGCAGCGTAGGGGACAGCCTCTACAATGAGCAGTTCTTC. Translated: CASSVGDSLYNEQFF. The chain has TRBV9 and TRBJ2-1; 7 bases fit TRBD1. The CDR3 covers 15 residues. Trimming took 0 bases from V and 3 from J; bases not matched to a gene: 3. Germline lookup yields CDR1 SGDLS and CDR2 YYNGEE. Filled out from reference TRBV9 and TRBJ2-1, the complete variable domain reads DSGVTQTPKHLITATGQRVTLRCSPRSGDLSVYWYQQSLDQGLQFLIQYYNGEERAKGNILERFSAQQFPDLHSELNLSSLELGDSALYFCASSVGDSLYNEQFFGPGTRLTVL.

This clonotype showed up just a few times. The gene calls are TRBV12-3 or TRBV12-4 and TRBJ2-5, with D maybe TRBD2 (6 bases). Trimming left V 3 bases short and J 3 bases short, with 11 bases between. This CDR3 contains 14 residues. The CDR3 DNA reads TGTGCCAGCAGTTTGCCGGGACTTGAAGAGACCCAGTACTTC. Translation: CASSLPGLEETQYF.